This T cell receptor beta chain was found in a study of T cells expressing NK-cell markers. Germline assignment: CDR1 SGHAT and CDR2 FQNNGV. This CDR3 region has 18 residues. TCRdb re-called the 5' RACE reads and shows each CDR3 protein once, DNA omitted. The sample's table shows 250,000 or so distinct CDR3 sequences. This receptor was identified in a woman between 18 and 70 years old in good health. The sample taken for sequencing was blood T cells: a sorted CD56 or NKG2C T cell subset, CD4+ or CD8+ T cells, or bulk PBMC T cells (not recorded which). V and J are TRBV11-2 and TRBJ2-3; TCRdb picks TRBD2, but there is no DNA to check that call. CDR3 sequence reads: CASSPGRASGRATDTQYF.